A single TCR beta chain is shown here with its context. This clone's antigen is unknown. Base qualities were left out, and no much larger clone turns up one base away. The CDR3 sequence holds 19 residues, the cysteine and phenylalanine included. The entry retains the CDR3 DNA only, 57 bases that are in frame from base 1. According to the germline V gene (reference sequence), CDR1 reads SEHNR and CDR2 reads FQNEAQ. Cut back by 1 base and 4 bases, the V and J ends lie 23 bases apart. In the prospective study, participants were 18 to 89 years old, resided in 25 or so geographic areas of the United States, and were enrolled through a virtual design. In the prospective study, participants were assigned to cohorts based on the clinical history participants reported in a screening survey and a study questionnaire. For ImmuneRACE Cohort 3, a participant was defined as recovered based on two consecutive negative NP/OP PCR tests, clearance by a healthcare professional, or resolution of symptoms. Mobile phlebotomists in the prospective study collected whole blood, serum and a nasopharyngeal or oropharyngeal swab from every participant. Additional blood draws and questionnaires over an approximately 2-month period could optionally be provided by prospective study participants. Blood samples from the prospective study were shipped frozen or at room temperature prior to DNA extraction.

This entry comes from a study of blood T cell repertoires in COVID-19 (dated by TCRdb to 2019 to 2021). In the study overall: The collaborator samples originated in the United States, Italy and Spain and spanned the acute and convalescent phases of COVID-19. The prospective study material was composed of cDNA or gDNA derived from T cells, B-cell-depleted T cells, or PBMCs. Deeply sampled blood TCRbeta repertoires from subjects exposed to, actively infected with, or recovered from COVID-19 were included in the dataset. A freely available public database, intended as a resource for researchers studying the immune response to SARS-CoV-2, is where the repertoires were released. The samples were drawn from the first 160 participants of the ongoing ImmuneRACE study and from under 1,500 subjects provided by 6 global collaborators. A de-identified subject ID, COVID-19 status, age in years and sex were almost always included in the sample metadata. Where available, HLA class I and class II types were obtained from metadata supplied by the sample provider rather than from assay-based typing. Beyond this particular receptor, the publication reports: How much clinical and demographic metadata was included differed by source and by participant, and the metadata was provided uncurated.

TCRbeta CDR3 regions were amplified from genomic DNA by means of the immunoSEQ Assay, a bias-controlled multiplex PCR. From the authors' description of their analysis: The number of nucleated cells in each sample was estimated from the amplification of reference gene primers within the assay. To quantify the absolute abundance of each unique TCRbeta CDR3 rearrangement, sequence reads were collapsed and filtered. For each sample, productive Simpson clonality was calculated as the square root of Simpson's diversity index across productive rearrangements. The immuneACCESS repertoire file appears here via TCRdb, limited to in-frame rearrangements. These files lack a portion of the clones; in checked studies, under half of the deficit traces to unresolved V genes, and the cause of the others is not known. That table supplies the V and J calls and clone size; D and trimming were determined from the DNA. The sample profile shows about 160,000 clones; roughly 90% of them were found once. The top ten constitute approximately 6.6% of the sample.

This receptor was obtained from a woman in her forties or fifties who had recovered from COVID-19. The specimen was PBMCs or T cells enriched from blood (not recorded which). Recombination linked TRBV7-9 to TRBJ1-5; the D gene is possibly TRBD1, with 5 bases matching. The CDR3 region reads CASSLGGREDLYSNQPQHF. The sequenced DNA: TGTGCCAGCAGCTTAGGTGGCAGGGAGGACCTCTATAGTAATCAGCCCCAGCATTTT.